This record concerns one T cell receptor beta chain sequence. Its cognate antigen has yet to be identified. A much larger clone is a single base away; this may be a read error. These data come from a study of shared clonotypes between healthy human individuals (TCRdb year 2020). The study in broad terms: The cohort comprised two women and a few men aged 18 to 49 years. For each donor, CD4 naive and CD4 memory were each given three plates, CD8 naive was given two plates, and CD8 memory was given one plate. Blood TCR repertoires of about five healthy adults were deeply sequenced to estimate repertoire size and the extent of clonotype sharing between individuals. Per donor, leukapheresis produced somewhere between about 0.9 and 10 billion PBMCs. Different laboratories and diverse techniques were used to prepare libraries and sequence TCR repertoires, to increase sequencing depth and limit assay-specific biases.

Using the deep immunoSEQ assay, TCR CDR3 regions were amplified from genomic DNA by multiplex PCR. Genomic DNA extracted from each cell subset was distributed evenly over all wells of several immunoSEQ 96-well plates, and each plate served as one replicate. For sorted subsets, 150 to 250 ng of genomic DNA, equivalent to around 30,000 T cell genomes, went into each replicate PCR. Purified libraries were measured with a Qubit 3.0 fluorometer, size-checked on a Bioanalyzer 2100, and measured again with the KAPA Library Quantification kit. Each immunoSEQ 96-well plate was sequenced on its own single-read 150-cycle Illumina NextSeq 550 flow cell. Turning to the authors' computational methods: Because the immunoSEQ output held only junctional sequences and lacked quality scores, the filtering could not match the filtering applied to full-length reads. To assign V/J genes and CDR3, sequences were annotated against IMGT germline references using PyIR, a Python wrapper for IgBLAST v1.9. Reads were filtered out if the reads had weak V/J assignments (E-value above 1e-6), no CDR3, stop codons, out-of-frame junctions, or ambiguous translated residues. V3J clonotypes were defined by identical inferred V gene, J gene, and CDR3 amino acid sequence. Percentage overlap between repertoires was calculated by dividing the number of shared unique clonotypes by the size of the smaller repertoire. Three approaches were used to assess repertoire richness: RTK rarefaction, the Chao1 estimator, and Recon v2.1 estimates of unobserved clonotypes. OLGA was used to compute generation probabilities for all TCRbeta clonotypes that the gDNA method yielded from a few donors. TCRdb retrieved this table from immuneACCESS and kept in-frame rearrangements only. Not all clones are present; in checked studies, unresolved V genes account for under half, and no reason is known for the remainder. For V, J and clone size, that table is used; D and trimming come from the DNA. In all, the sample holds around 700,000 clones, and 60% to 80% of those were seen once. About 1.8% of the sample goes to the ten largest clones.

The CDR3 runs 12 amino acids, cysteine and phenylalanine included. Just CDR3 DNA is preserved here, 36 bases in frame from base 1. Per the germline V gene (reference sequence), MNHNY is the CDR1 and SVGAGI is the CDR2. At the junction V is shortened by 2 bases and J by 1 base, with 2 bases in between. Donors were healthy HIV-negative adults with no recently reported acute infections or vaccinations. All donors were Caucasian adults living in Nashville, Tennessee, USA. CD4+ T cells were enriched by magnetic negative selection, after which naive cells were positively selected on CD45RA and the negative fraction was taken as the memory subset. Blood was obtained by leukapheresis, after which PBMCs were separated by Ficoll-Histopaque density gradient centrifugation and cryopreserved in liquid nitrogen vapor phase. Analytical flow cytometry was used to check the purity and quantity of every magnetically sorted T cell population. Each sorted fraction had its genomic DNA isolated and then quantified by UV absorbance on a Nanodrop 2000c.

Broader findings and caveats from the paper: Sampling was restricted to blood, and TCR repertoires in tissue are likely to differ from TCR repertoires in blood. Incomplete sequencing was indicated by rarefaction of sorted-subset datasets, despite the large sequencing depth. Clonotypes shared by all four sorted-subset donors showed higher generation probabilities than non-shared clonotypes. Because the study included a small number of donors, the genetic and exposure-history diversity represented was limited. Pairwise subsampling indicated that sequencing depth was expected to affect the degree of clonotype sharing among donors. Larger estimated clonotype richness was generally found for naive subsets than for memory subsets. Sharing across a few donors was observed for about 4.8% of naive CD4, 3% to 3.5% of naive CD8, 2% to 2.5% of memory CD4, and around 0.4% of memory CD8 clonotypes.

The sequenced sample consisted of memory CD4+ T cells sorted from blood. In the paper's terms, the cell subset or site label means: CD45RA-negative fraction. The rearranged chain carries TRBV6-6 and TRBJ1-1; no D gene call is confident. This receptor was obtained from a woman in her 30s in good health. The bases read TGTGCCAGCAGTTACAGGAACACTGAAGCTTTCTTT. Its protein is CASSYRNTEAFF.